Presented here are 19 T cell receptor beta chains from one specimen sequenced in a study of blood T cells in healthy people across ages. The authors ran a second PCR of 7 to 11 cycles using a sample-barcoded 5' primer and a J-beta primer mix. TCRdb reanalysed the 5' RACE reads using MiXCR and keeps one entry per CDR3 protein. The sample lists more than 900,000 distinct CDR3 sequences, 20% to 25% occurring once. This sample also belongs to another study, concerning T cells of mothers and their children.

The sample comprised blood. The source is a girl aged 2 to 10 in good health.

This clonotype turned up a few times. The V gene is TRBV7-2, the J gene TRBJ2-5, with 8 bases that match TRBD2. J was trimmed by 1 base and V by 5 bases; bases with no gene match: 6. The germline gives CDR1 SGHTA, CDR2 FQGNSA. This CDR3 has 15 amino acids. The CDR3 nucleotides are TGTGCCAGCAGCCCGGGGGGGCTATCCCAAGAGACCCAGTACTTC. Amino acids: CASSPGGLSQETQYF.

The J gene is TRBJ2-1, the V gene TRBV11-1; no reliable D call. The V gene's germline CDR1 is SGHAT and CDR2 FQDESV (reference sequence). The V end lost 7 bases, the J end lost 7 bases, and 11 bases lay between the germline ends. The CDR3 loop spans 12 amino acids. CDR3 sequence reads: CASKGKGNEQFF. DNA of the CDR3: TGTGCCAGCAAGGGAAAAGGGAATGAGCAGTTCTTC.

The chain couples TRBV20-1 to TRBJ2-1; 9 positions match TRBD2. Trimming cost V 1 base and J 9 bases; bases outside gene matches: 10. In germline, CDR1 is DFQATT, CDR2 SNEGSKA (reference sequence). The CDR3 sequence is 15 residues long. Here the CDR3 DNA reads TGCAGTGCTAGAGGGGGCCTAGCGGGGTCCAGTGAGCAGTTCTTC. It specifies CSARGGLAGSSEQFF.

The rearrangement links TRBV2 to TRBJ1-2; D uncertain. The CDR3 extends over 11 amino acids. V shed 1 base and J shed 8 bases, with 5 bases lying between them. The germline V gene has CDR1 SNHLY and CDR2 FYNNEI. The CDR3 DNA follows: TGTGCCAGCAGTGAAGAGCTGGGCTACACCTTC. As protein: CASSEELGYTF.

Concerning this clonotype itself: Given the absence of the conserved phenylalanine or tryptophan at the CDR3 end, a read error is likely. V and J are TRBV7-9 and TRBJ2-5; D perhaps matches TRBD1 (6 bases). The V end was cut by 4 bases, the J end by 1 base, with 13 bases between. This CDR3 has 15 residues. Germline assignment: CDR1 SEHNR and CDR2 FQNEAQ (reference sequence). The CDR3 loop is CASSSGELRQETQYL. CDR3 in DNA: TGTGCCAGCAGCTCAGGGGAACTGCGCCAAGAGACCCAGTACCTC.

The sample holds a few counts of this clonotype. The rearrangement links TRBV24-1 to TRBJ1-2, with D hard to call. Germline V gene lookup returns CDR1 KGHDR and CDR2 SFDVKD. The CDR3 consists of 12 residues. V lost 5 bases and J 8 bases, leaving 11 bases between the germline ends. In DNA, the CDR3 is TGTGCCACCAGTGGTCGACCGGGGGGCTACACCTTC. Translated, it gives CATSGRPGGYTF.

V is TRBV19 and J is TRBJ1-4; D unresolved. Germline-derived CDR1 and CDR2 are LNHDA and SQIVND (reference sequence). V lost 6 bases to trimming and J lost 5 bases, with 16 bases between them. This CDR3 is built from 15 residues. CDR3 amino acids: CASRDFVGGNEKLFF. The CDR3 DNA follows: TGTGCCAGTAGAGACTTCGTTGGAGGAAATGAAAAACTGTTTTTT.

The rearrangement links TRBV7-9 to TRBJ2-1, with 7 bases identical to TRBD1. The CDR3 runs 13 residues. Germline assignment: CDR1 SEHNR and CDR2 FQNEAQ (reference sequence). The J segment lost 5 bases and the V segment lost 6 bases, leaving 4 bases of the junction unmatched. In DNA, the CDR3 is TGTGCCAGCAGGGGGGACAGACACAATGAGCAGTTCTTC. Its protein product is CASRGDRHNEQFF.

The chain has TRBV7-9 and TRBJ2-7; D uncertain. Trimming removed 5 bases from V and 5 bases from J, with 10 bases in between. CDR3 length: 12 amino acids. CDR1 SEHNR and CDR2 FQNEAQ come from the germline V gene (reference sequence). CDR3 region: CASSGVIHEQYF. CDR3 in DNA: TGTGCCAGCAGCGGCGTGATCCACGAGCAGTACTTC.

This clonotype was counted only a few times. The chain recombines TRBV6-6 with TRBJ1-2; 8 positions match TRBD1. J lost 4 bases, V lost 6 bases, and 7 bases had no gene match. Germline V gene lookup returns CDR1 MNHNY and CDR2 SVGAGI (reference sequence). The CDR3 totals 14 residues. The DNA of the CDR3 is TGTGCCAGCAGACCTGACAGGGGCGGCTATGGCTACACCTTC. It yields the protein CASRPDRGGYGYTF.

The chain has TRBV4-1 and TRBJ2-1; D possibly corresponds to TRBD2 (6 bases). The CDR3 covers 15 residues. Deletions cut 0 bases from V and 12 bases from J, with 18 bases between. Looked up from germline, CDR1 is MGHRA and CDR2 is YSYEKL. CDR3 bases: TGCGCCAGCAGCCAAGACGGGACTGGTTTTTTTGGGCAGTTCTTC. This sequence encodes CASSQDGTGFFGQFF.

There are many counts of this clonotype. The J gene is TRBJ2-1, the V gene TRBV12-3 or TRBV12-4, with D tentatively TRBD2 (7 bases). CDR3 length equals 19 residues. V was shortened by 7 bases and J by 3 bases, with 28 bases between the two germline ends. The CDR3: CASTPGGNQPGRRYNEQFF. The CDR3 DNA sequence: TGTGCCAGCACCCCGGGGGGCAACCAACCCGGGAGGCGCTACAATGAGCAGTTCTTC.

As DNA, the CDR3 is TGTGCCAGCAGCCACCTCAAGACAGGAGGCTACACCTTC. It translates to CASSHLKTGGYTF. V gene TRBV12-3 or TRBV12-4 combines with J gene TRBJ1-2; maybe TRBD1 (6 bases). Trimming pared 6 bases from V and 8 bases from J, leaving 16 bases between. This CDR3 contains 13 residues.

A few counts support this clonotype. The CDR3 DNA sequence: TGTGCCAGCAGTTTTCGATTTGGGCAGTACTTC. Translation gives CASSFRFGQYF. V usage is TRBV12-3 or TRBV12-4 and J usage is TRBJ2-7; D call uncertain. The CDR3 runs to 11 residues. Deletions cut 3 bases from V and 9 bases from J, with 9 bases between.

This clonotype came up a few times. The chain employs TRBV27 and TRBJ1-1, with TRBD1 identical over 7 bases. The germline CDR1 and CDR2 sequences are MNHEY and SMNVEV (reference sequence). V lost 4 bases, J lost 1 base, and 9 bases stayed unmatched. This CDR3 contains 16 residues. CDR3 DNA: TGTGCCAGCAGTTCGCCCTCCCGGGACAGGAACACTGAAGCTTTCTTT. Translated, it gives CASSSPSRDRNTEAFF.

V usage is TRBV5-1 and J usage is TRBJ1-3; D not certain. The V gene lost 4 bases and the J gene lost 2 bases, with 13 bases spanning the gap. Germline V gene lookup returns CDR1 SGHRS and CDR2 YFSETQ. This CDR3 has 15 amino acids. The CDR3 loop is CASSQDHLPGNTIYF. CDR3 DNA sequence: TGCGCCAGCAGCCAAGACCACTTACCTGGAAACACCATATATTTT.

V and J are TRBV25-1 and TRBJ1-5, with D possibly matching TRBD1 (5 bases). CDR1 MGHDK and CDR2 SYGVNS come from the germline V gene. The ends were cut back, 3 bases at V and 1 base at J, with 10 bases in the middle. There are 15 residues in the CDR3. The CDR3: CASSDPGNSNQPQHF. In DNA form, the CDR3 reads TGTGCCAGCAGTGACCCAGGGAACAGCAATCAGCCCCAGCATTTT.

On this clonotype: Germline is not matched at one junction end, which may reflect a read error. The chain employs TRBV28 and TRBJ2-1; TRBD1 is a possible D gene (6 bases). Germline CDR1 is MDHEN and CDR2 is SYDVKM. The CDR3 loop spans 17 amino acids. DNA of the CDR3: TGTGTCAGCAGTTTTCCGGATTGGGGGCCTTCGAACAATGAGCAGTTCTTC. Amino acid sequence: CVSSFPDWGPSNNEQFF.

The V call is TRBV28, the J call TRBJ2-1, with 7 nucleotides matching TRBD1. The J call may not be correct, given that the DNA end is closer to TRBJ2-7. CDR1 MDHEN and CDR2 SYDVKM come from the germline V gene. This CDR3 is built from 16 residues. The CDR3 sequence: CASRTGDRLPSYEQYF. CDR3 bases: TGTGCCAGCAGAACCGGGGACAGACTTCCCTCCTACGAGCAGTACTTC.